What follows are 9 T cell receptor beta chains derived from one specimen sequenced in a study of shared clonotypes between healthy human individuals. Generated by immunoSEQ multiplex PCR, the TCRdb table keeps only in-frame clones and is missing some. The sample records over 950,000 clones, approximately 75% being singletons. Sample: memory CD4+ T cells from PBMCs. Specified subset: CD45RA-negative fraction. All receptors come from a man between 18 and 35 years old in good health. Some clones in this sample may be carry-over from other donors' samples.

The chain carries TRBV13 and TRBJ2-5, with TRBD1 matching 8 bases. The CDR3 length is 15 residues. After removal of 3 bases from V and 5 bases from J, the junction contained 8 bases not matched to a gene. Germline lookup yields CDR1 PRHDT and CDR2 FYEKMQ (reference sequence). The CDR3 here is CASSFWTGRRETQYF. DNA of the CDR3: TGTGCCAGCAGCTTCTGGACAGGGCGACGGGAGACCCAGTACTTC.

In nucleotides, the CDR3 is TGTGCCAGCAGCTTAGACCAGGTCAGGGCCCAGTACTTC. Amino acids: CASSLDQVRAQYF. V gene TRBV7-8 combines with J gene TRBJ2-5, with TRBD1 as a possible D gene (5 bases). The CDR3 has 13 amino acids. With 1 base removed from V and 9 bases from J, the gap between germline ends came to 12 bases. Germline V gene sequence: CDR1 SGHVS, CDR2 FQNEAQ.

The chain carries TRBV19 and TRBJ1-2; 8 bases map to TRBD1. The V gene's germline CDR1 is LNHDA and CDR2 SQIVND (reference sequence). After removal of 7 bases from V and 8 bases from J, the junction contained 12 bases not matched to a gene. The CDR3 spans 14 residues. CDR3 protein: CASTQPGQGGGYTF. DNA of the CDR3: TGTGCCAGTACCCAACCTGGACAGGGCGGGGGCTACACCTTC.

The chain links TRBV11-1 to TRBJ2-7; the match to TRBD1 covers 7 bases. J was trimmed by 3 bases and V by 3 bases; bases with no gene match: 5. Per the germline V gene, CDR1 is SGHAT and CDR2 is FQDESV (reference sequence). The CDR3 runs to 14 residues. The CDR3 DNA is TGTGCCAGCAGCTTCGGACAGGACTTCTACGAGCAGTACTTC. Protein: CASSFGQDFYEQYF.

The chain carries TRBV4-1 and TRBJ1-1; D not resolved. The V and J ends lost 6 bases and 5 bases respectively, with 16 bases between them. Germline CDR1 is MGHRA and CDR2 is YSYEKL. The CDR3 consists of 14 residues. The CDR3 here is CASSRGESRTEAFF. Here the CDR3 DNA reads TGCGCCAGCAGTCGCGGGGAAAGTAGGACTGAAGCTTTCTTT.

As concerns this clone: In the same sample, other DNA sequences code for this CDR3. The V gene is TRBV15, the J gene TRBJ2-1; 11 bases map to TRBD2. The CDR3 totals 15 residues. V shed 1 base, J shed 9 bases, and the junction held 5 bases outside the gene matches. CDR1 LNHNV and CDR2 YYDKDF come from the germline V gene (reference sequence). This CDR3 is CATSRGGLAGGEQFF. The CDR3 nucleotides read TGTGCCACCAGCAGAGGAGGTCTAGCGGGAGGTGAGCAGTTCTTC.

The chain combines TRBV20-1 with TRBJ2-7; no firm D call. The germline CDR1 and CDR2 sequences are DFQATT and SNEGSKA (reference sequence). The CDR3 runs to 11 residues. The CDR3 sequence: CGTNEDREQYF. The CDR3 DNA reads as TGCGGTACTAATGAGGATCGGGAGCAGTACTTC.

The chain links TRBV6-5 to TRBJ1-5, with a tentative D call TRBD1 (5 bases). Looked up from germline, CDR1 is MNHEY and CDR2 is SVGAGI. This CDR3 comprises 13 residues. V was clipped by 8 bases and J by 1 base, with 9 bases between them. CDR3 region: CASGGSSNQPQHF. DNA of the CDR3: TGTGCCAGCGGGGGATCAAGCAATCAGCCCCAGCATTTT.

The chain recombines TRBV30 with TRBJ2-2; TRBD1 matches at 7 bases. The germline CDR1 and CDR2 sequences are GTSNPN and SVGIG (reference sequence). Unmatched junction bases numbered 11, after V lost 2 bases and J lost 5 bases. The CDR3 is 16 amino acids. CDR3 coding DNA: TGTGCCTGGAGTTCCCGGGTCGGGACAGCTACCGGGGAGCTGTTTTTT. Translation gives CAWSSRVGTATGELFF.